The next 7 T cell receptor beta chains were all read from a single sample in a study of spatial heterogeneity in lung cancer. TCRdb re-called the 5' RACE reads with MiXCR, one entry per CDR3 protein. The repertoire holds under 14,000 distinct CDR3 sequences, with approximately 6.7% as singletons. Time point: sample taken at primary tumor resection. Unsorted tumor, nontumor lung tissue or cryopreserved PBMC supplied the whole RNA. The specimen comprised PBMCs, sampled at surgery. The receptor set was obtained from a male donor with early-stage non-small cell lung cancer.

This clonotype occurred many times. In a library made to pick up alpha chains, this beta chain is a stray read with a size that means little. The chain is built from TRBV20-1 and TRBJ1-1; D gene ambiguous. The CDR3 has 14 residues. V lost 3 bases, J lost 5 bases, and 16 bases lay in between. Germline CDR1 reads DFQATT; CDR2 reads SNEGSKA (reference sequence). The CDR3 protein is CSASLAERGTEAFF. The CDR3 DNA is TGCAGTGCTAGTTTGGCGGAGCGGGGAACTGAAGCTTTCTTT.

This clonotype was seen ten or more times. In a library made to pick up alpha chains, this beta chain is a stray read with a size that means little. The chain combines TRBV18 with TRBJ2-5; 7 nucleotides line up with TRBD1. CDR1 is KGHSH and CDR2 is LQKENI in the germline V gene. J gave up 3 bases and V 6 bases, and 4 bases lay outside the gene matches. The CDR3 has 13 residues. CDR3 nucleotide sequence: TGTGCCAGCTCCCGCGGACAGGAAGAGACCCAGTACTTC. Amino acid sequence: CASSRGQEETQYF.

This clonotype qualifies as medium-sized. Since it is a stray read in a library aimed at alpha chains, this beta chain has a size that is not meaningful. V and J are TRBV27 and TRBJ2-3; possible D gene TRBD2, 6 bases. The ends were cut back, 7 bases at V and 0 bases at J, with 11 bases in the middle. The CDR3 spans 14 residues. CDR1 MNHEY and CDR2 SMNVEV come from the germline V gene (reference sequence). The CDR3: CASNGGISTDTQYF. Here the CDR3 DNA reads TGTGCCAGCAATGGCGGGATTAGCACAGATACGCAGTATTTT.

This clonotype occurred many times. Being off target in a library aimed at alpha chains, this beta chain has a size of little meaning. The chain is built from TRBV28 and TRBJ2-7; D is possibly TRBD1 (5 bases). The V gene's germline CDR1 is MDHEN and CDR2 SYDVKM. This CDR3 region has 11 residues. The germline V and J ends were trimmed by 8 bases and 3 bases, with 8 bases remaining between them. The CDR3 nucleotides read TGTGCCAGCCTCAGGGACTACGAGCAGTACTTC. Protein: CASLRDYEQYF.

At least ten counts were recorded for this clonotype. In a library made to pick up alpha chains, this beta chain is a stray read with a size that means little. This chain uses TRBV25-1 with TRBJ2-5, with D possibly matching TRBD1 (5 bases). Germline V gene data show CDR1 as MGHDK and CDR2 as SYGVNS. The CDR3 has 16 residues. Between the trimmed V and J ends, which lost 3 bases and 4 bases, there was a span of 18 bases. CDR3 sequence (DNA): TGTGCCAGCAGTGAGGCAGGGCACGGCGTCTCAGAGACCCAGTACTTC. Residues: CASSEAGHGVSETQYF.

As to this clonotype: This beta chain is an unintended read in a library built for alpha chains; its size means little. The genes are TRBV18 and TRBJ2-3; 8 nucleotides align to TRBD1. The CDR3 length is 15 residues. CDR1 is KGHSH and CDR2 is LQKENI in the germline V gene. J lost 1 base, V lost 3 bases, and 3 bases had no gene match. CDR3 residues: CASSPQTGGTDTQYF. DNA of the CDR3: TGTGCCAGCTCACCCCAGACAGGGGGCACAGATACGCAGTATTTT.

By sample share, this clonotype is medium-sized. A library made for alpha chains picked up this beta chain off target, so its size means little. This chain uses TRBV29-1 with TRBJ2-1; D possibly corresponds to TRBD1 (5 bases). The CDR3 extends over 12 amino acids. V gave up 7 bases and J gave up 9 bases, with 16 bases separating them. Germline-derived CDR1 and CDR2 are SQVTM and ANQGSEA. Written as DNA, the CDR3 is TGCAGCGGACGGACATCCCTGGGTGAGCAGTTCTTC. This codes for CSGRTSLGEQFF.